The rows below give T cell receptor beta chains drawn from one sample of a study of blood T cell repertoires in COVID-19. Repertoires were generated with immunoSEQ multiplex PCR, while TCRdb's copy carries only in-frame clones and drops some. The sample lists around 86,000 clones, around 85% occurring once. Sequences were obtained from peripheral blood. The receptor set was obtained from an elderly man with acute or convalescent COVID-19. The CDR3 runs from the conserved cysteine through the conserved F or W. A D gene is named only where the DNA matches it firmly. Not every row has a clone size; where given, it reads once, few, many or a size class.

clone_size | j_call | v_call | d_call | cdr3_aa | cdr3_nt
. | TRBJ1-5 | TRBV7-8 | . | CASSLDSPNQPQHF | TGTGCCAGCAGCTTAGACAGCCCCAATCAGCCCCAGCATTTT
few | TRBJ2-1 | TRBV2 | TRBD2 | CASTPGRVNEQFF | TGTGCCAGCACCCCCGGGAGGGTCAATGAGCAGTTCTTC
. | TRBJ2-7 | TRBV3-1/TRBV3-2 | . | CASSGLGGRVEQYF | TGTGCCAGCAGCGGGTTGGGGGGAAGGGTCGAGCAGTACTTC
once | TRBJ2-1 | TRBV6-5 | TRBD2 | CASSPPGLAPNEQFF | TGTGCCAGCTCCCCCCCGGGACTAGCGCCTAATGAGCAGTTCTTC
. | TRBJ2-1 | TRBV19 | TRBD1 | CASTQRSLTGDNEQFF | TGTGCCAGTACCCAGAGATCCCTAACAGGGGACAATGAGCAGTTCTTC
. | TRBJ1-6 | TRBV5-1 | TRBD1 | CASSFQPGGNSPLHF | TGCGCCAGCAGCTTTCAGCCAGGGGGCAATTCACCCCTCCACTTT
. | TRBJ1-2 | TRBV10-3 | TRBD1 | CAISESRDRAGYTF | TGTGCCATCAGTGAGTCTCGGGACAGGGCCGGCTACACCTTC
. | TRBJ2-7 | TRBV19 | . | CASRSGNSYEQYF | TGTGCCAGTAGATCGGGGAACTCCTACGAGCAGTACTTC
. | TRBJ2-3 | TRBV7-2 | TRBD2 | CASSRTSGRAGTDTQYF | TGTGCCAGCAGCCGGACTAGCGGGAGGGCAGGCACAGATACGCAGTATTTT
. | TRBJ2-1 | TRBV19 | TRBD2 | CASSIRTSGYNEQFF | TGTGCCAGTAGTATTAGAACTAGCGGGTACAATGAGCAGTTCTTC
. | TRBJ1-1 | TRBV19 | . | CASKDNVNTEAFF | TGTGCCAGCAAAGACAATGTGAACACTGAAGCTTTCTTT
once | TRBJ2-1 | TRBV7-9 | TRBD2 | CASSSGLAGNNEQFF | TGTGCCAGCAGCTCTGGACTAGCGGGAAACAATGAGCAGTTCTTC
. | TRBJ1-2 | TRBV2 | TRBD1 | CASSYDRGWGYTF | TGTGCCAGCAGTTATGACAGGGGTTGGGGCTACACCTTC
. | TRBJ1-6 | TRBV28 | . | CASTTTGYNSPLHF | TGTGCCAGCACCACGACTGGGTATAATTCACCCCTCCACTTT
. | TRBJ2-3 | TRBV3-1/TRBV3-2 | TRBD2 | CASSRHSGTSGRVGTDTQYF | TGTGCCAGCAGCCGCCATTCCGGGACTAGCGGGAGGGTGGGCACAGATACGCAGTATTTT
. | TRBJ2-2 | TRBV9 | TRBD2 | CASSKRGLAGGPGELFF | TGTGCCAGCAGCAAACGGGGACTAGCGGGAGGGCCCGGGGAGCTGTTTTTT
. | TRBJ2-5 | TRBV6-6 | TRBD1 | CASSYGTGGSETQYF | TGTGCCAGCAGTTACGGGACAGGGGGCTCAGAGACCCAGTACTTC
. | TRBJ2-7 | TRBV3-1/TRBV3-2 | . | CASSRGSEQYF | TGTGCCAGCAGCAGAGGGAGCGAGCAGTACTTC
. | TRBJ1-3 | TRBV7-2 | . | CASSWERNTIYF | TGTGCCAGCAGCTGGGAGAGAAACACCATATATTTT
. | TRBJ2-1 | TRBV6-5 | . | CASSASGSSYNEQFF | TGTGCCAGCAGCGCAAGCGGTAGCTCCTACAATGAGCAGTTCTTC
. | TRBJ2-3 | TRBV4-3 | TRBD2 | CASSQDRLAGVVDTQYF | TGCGCCAGCAGCCAAGATAGACTAGCGGGAGTGGTAGATACGCAGTATTTT
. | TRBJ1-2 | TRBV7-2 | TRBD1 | CASSSYRGTDYGYTF | TGTGCCAGCAGCTCGTACAGGGGGACGGACTATGGCTACACCTTC
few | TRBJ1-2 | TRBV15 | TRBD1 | CATSARQGGYYGYTF | TGTGCCACCAGCGCCCGACAGGGGGGTTACTATGGCTACACCTTC
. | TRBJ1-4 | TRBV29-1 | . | CSIARTVNEKLFF | TGCAGCATAGCCAGGACAGTTAATGAAAAACTGTTTTTT
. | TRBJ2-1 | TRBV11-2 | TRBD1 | CASSPPGQGFNEQFF | TGTGCCAGCAGCCCTCCGGGACAGGGGTTTAATGAGCAGTTCTTC
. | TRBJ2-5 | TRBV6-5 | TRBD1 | CASSPQGARETQYF | TGTGCCAGCAGTCCACAGGGGGCTAGGGAGACCCAGTACTTC
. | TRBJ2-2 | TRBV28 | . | CASSVQGNRYGTGELFF | TGTGCCAGCAGCGTACAGGGTAACCGATATGGCACCGGGGAGCTGTTTTTT
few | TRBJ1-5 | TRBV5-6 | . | CASSSDRTNQPQHF | TGTGCCAGCAGCTCGGACAGAACCAATCAGCCCCAGCATTTT
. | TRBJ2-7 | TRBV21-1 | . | CASSNFGTGRGAPSYEQYF | TGTGCCAGCAGCAACTTCGGGACAGGGCGGGGGGCCCCCTCCTACGAGCAGTACTTC
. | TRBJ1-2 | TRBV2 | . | CASSVGGTGGYTF | TGTGCCAGCAGTGTGGGGGGGACGGGTGGCTACACCTTC
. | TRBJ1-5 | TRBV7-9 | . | CASSLDPRGSSNQPQHF | TGTGCCAGCAGCTTAGACCCAAGGGGAAGTAGCAATCAGCCCCAGCATTTT
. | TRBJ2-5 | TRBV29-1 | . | CSVIGDLGLETQYF | TGCAGCGTGATAGGGGATTTGGGATTGGAGACCCAGTACTTC
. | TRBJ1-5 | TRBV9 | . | CASSVGGLVNQPQHF | TGTGCCAGCAGCGTTGGGGGGTTGGTAAATCAGCCCCAGCATTTT
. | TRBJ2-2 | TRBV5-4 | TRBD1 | CASRSGQGAIPAGELFF | TGTGCCAGCAGATCGGGACAGGGGGCAATACCGGCCGGGGAGCTGTTTTTT
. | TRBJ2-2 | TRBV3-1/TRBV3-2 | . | CASRSLMNTGELFF | TGTGCCAGCAGGTCTTTAATGAACACCGGGGAGCTGTTTTTT
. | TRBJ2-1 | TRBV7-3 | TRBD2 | CASSLSGPGGEQFF | TGTGCCAGCAGCTTAAGCGGGCCGGGGGGTGAGCAGTTCTTC
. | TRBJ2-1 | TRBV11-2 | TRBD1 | CASSLEGASYNEQFF | TGTGCCAGCAGCCTCGAGGGGGCTTCCTACAATGAGCAGTTCTTC
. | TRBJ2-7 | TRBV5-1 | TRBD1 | CASSLEQGYEQYF | TGCGCCAGCAGCTTGGAACAGGGGTACGAGCAGTACTTC
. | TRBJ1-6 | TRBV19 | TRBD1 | CASSFGQGAVAPLHF | TGTGCCAGTAGCTTCGGCCAGGGGGCGGTGGCACCCCTCCACTTT
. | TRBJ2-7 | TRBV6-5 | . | CASSQDSFLEQYF | TGTGCCAGCAGTCAGGACAGTTTTCTCGAGCAGTACTTC
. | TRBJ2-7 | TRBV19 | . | CASSIATQYEQYF | TGTGCCAGTAGTATAGCAACCCAGTACGAGCAGTACTTC
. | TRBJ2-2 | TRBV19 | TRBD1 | CASSKTGQGVGELFF | TGTGCCAGTAGTAAGACGGGACAGGGAGTCGGGGAGCTGTTTTTT